These 19 T cell receptor beta chains originate from one sample sequenced in a study of blood T cell repertoires in COVID-19. TCRdb's table, derived via immunoSEQ multiplex PCR, lists solely in-frame clones and lacks some. The sample records 400,000 to 450,000 clones, less than 95% being singletons. The sequencing sample was made of PBMCs or T cells enriched from blood (not recorded which). All receptors derive from a man aged 18 to 30 who had recovered from COVID-19.

The table lists this clone with a few counts. The chain links TRBV21-1 to TRBJ2-5; TRBD1 is the table's D call, not checked against the DNA. TRBV21-1 is a documented pseudogene. This CDR3 has 17 amino acids. CDR3 loop: CASTDLRGPSYQETQYF. The CDR3 DNA sequence: TGTGCCAGCACGGATCTCAGGGGGCCATCGTACCAAGAGACCCAGTACTTC.

With respect to this clone: Relative to the germline gene, one junction end is altered; a read error may explain this. The rearrangement joins TRBV7-9 to TRBJ1-1, with a tentative D call TRBD1 (6 bases). This CDR3 comprises 14 residues. Per the germline V gene, CDR1 is SEHNR and CDR2 is FQNEAQ (reference sequence). The DNA for the CDR3 is TGTGCCAGCGGCTTGAAAGGGGGAAACACTGAAGCTTTCTTT. This translates into CASGLKGGNTEAFF.

This clone was observed a handful of times. The chain joins TRBV5-4 to TRBJ2-1; no reliable D call. There are 12 residues in the CDR3. V lost 3 bases to trimming and J lost 4 bases, with 5 bases between them. Germline V gene data show CDR1 as SGHNT and CDR2 as YYREEE (reference sequence). CDR3: CASSSTYNEQFF. The CDR3 coding sequence is TGTGCCAGCAGCTCCACATACAATGAGCAGTTCTTC.

This clone was seen more than once but under ten times. The CDR3 nucleotides are TGCGCCAGCAGCTTGACTCCGGGGAACACTGAAGCTTTCTTT. It translates to CASSLTPGNTEAFF. The chain couples TRBV5-1 to TRBJ1-1; D is uncertain. The V end lost 1 base, the J end lost 1 base, and 8 bases lay between the germline ends. CDR3 length equals 14 residues. In germline, CDR1 is SGHRS, CDR2 YFSETQ.

The chain links TRBV6-5 to TRBJ1-2; D uncertain. Germline V gene data show CDR1 as MNHEY and CDR2 as SVGAGI. V was pared by 4 bases and J by 4 bases, with 16 bases between. The CDR3 has 15 amino acids. The CDR3 region is CASSSGVSLSYGYTF. As DNA, the CDR3 is TGTGCCAGCAGTTCAGGCGTCAGCCTCTCCTATGGCTACACCTTC.

V usage is TRBV12-3 or TRBV12-4 and J usage is TRBJ2-7; D is undetermined. Between the trimmed V and J ends, which lost 6 bases and 2 bases, there was a span of 11 bases. This CDR3 spans 13 amino acids. The CDR3 DNA reads TGTGCCAGCAGGCCTGACTCTCCCTACGAGCAGTACTTC. Translation: CASRPDSPYEQYF.

The chain has TRBV7-9 and TRBJ1-4; 7 bases align to TRBD1. CDR3 length: 17 amino acids. V was clipped by 1 base and J by 7 bases; unmatched bases: 12. Germline assignment: CDR1 SEHNR and CDR2 FQNEAQ (reference sequence). CDR3 in amino acids: CASSLGIEGAKGEKLFF. The DNA of the CDR3 is TGTGCCAGCAGCTTAGGAATAGAGGGGGCGAAGGGTGAAAAACTGTTTTTT.

This clone was seen a single time. The chain has TRBV6-4 and TRBJ2-7; possible D gene TRBD1, 5 bases. There are 15 residues in the CDR3. The V gene lost 7 bases and the J gene lost 3 bases, with 19 bases spanning the gap. Germline V gene data show CDR1 as MRHNA and CDR2 as SNTAGT. The DNA of the CDR3 is TGTGCCAGCAAGAAACAGGCCACTATTAACTACGAGCAGTACTTC. Translation gives CASKKQATINYEQYF.

The V gene is TRBV3-1 (or the pseudogene TRBV3-2), the J gene TRBJ2-5; maybe TRBD1 (6 bases). Germline V gene data show CDR1 as LGHDT and CDR2 as YNNKEL (reference sequence). Trimming removed 0 bases at V and 6 bases at J, with 8 bases between. The CDR3 contains 13 residues. The CDR3 DNA reads as TGTGCCAGCAGCCAAGATACAGGGAAGACCCAGTACTTC. Translating it yields CASSQDTGKTQYF.

The chain uses TRBV3-1 (or the pseudogene TRBV3-2) and TRBJ2-7; D is unclear. Germline V lookup: CDR1 LGHDT, CDR2 YNNKEL (reference sequence). This CDR3 spans 15 amino acids. V was cut by 2 bases and J by 4 bases, with 15 bases left in between. The CDR3 region has the DNA TGTGCCAGCAGCCAAACCCCCCGGTCCGGGTACGAGCAGTACTTC. This sequence encodes CASSQTPRSGYEQYF.

This chain connects TRBV7-2 to TRBJ1-1; a weak D match, TRBD1 (6 bases). V gave up 1 base and J gave up 4 bases, with 16 bases separating them. The CDR3 has 16 residues. CDR1 SGHTA and CDR2 FQGNSA come from the germline V gene. In DNA, the CDR3 is TGTGCCAGCAGCTTAGGGGACATCCAATTGGGCACTGAAGCTTTCTTT. Translation gives CASSLGDIQLGTEAFF. The full variable domain, its missing parts supplied by reference TRBV7-2 and TRBJ1-1, is GAGVSQSPSNKVTEKGKDVELRCDPISGHTALYWYRQSLGQGLEFLIYFQGNSAPDKSGLPSDRFSAERTGGSVSTLTIQRTQQEDSAVYLCASSLGDIQLGTEAFFGQGTRLTVV.

The gene calls are TRBV29-1 and TRBJ1-1, with 9 bases aligning to TRBD1. Germline trimming cut 3 bases from V and 9 bases from J; bases unmatched to any gene: 5. The CDR3 loop spans 12 amino acids. The germline V gene encodes CDR1 SQVTM and CDR2 ANQGSEA. For the CDR3, the DNA is TGCAGCGTTGATAGGACAGGGGTGAAAGCTTTCTTT. Translating gives CSVDRTGVKAFF.

This sequence joins TRBV15 and TRBJ1-2; a possible D gene is TRBD1 (6 bases). The V end was cut by 5 bases, the J end by 6 bases, with 7 bases between. The length of the CDR3 is 11 residues. Germline CDR1 LNHNV, CDR2 YYDKDF (reference sequence). Here the CDR3 DNA reads TGTGCCACCAGCCCAGGGGATGGCTACACCTTC. Translated, it gives CATSPGDGYTF.

This chain joins TRBV18 and TRBJ2-6; D call uncertain. CDR3 length: 21 residues. Germline CDR1 is KGHSH and CDR2 is LQKENI. Trimming took off 5 bases at V and 4 bases at J, with 30 bases between the two ends. DNA for the CDR3: TGTGCCAGCTCAACCAGCCTCCCTACTACCTCTCTCGGTACCGGGGCCAACGTCCTGACTTTC. Protein sequence: CASSTSLPTTSLGTGANVLTF.

This clone was detected a few times. The gene calls are TRBV5-1 and TRBJ1-2, with D perhaps TRBD1 (5 bases). The CDR3 has 13 residues. Germline-derived CDR1 and CDR2 are SGHRS and YFSETQ. Trimming shortened V by 2 bases and J by 2 bases, and 7 bases separated the two germline ends. The DNA for the CDR3 is TGCGCCAGCAGCTTTAAGGGGAACTATGGCTACACCTTC. Its translation: CASSFKGNYGYTF.

The V call is TRBV6-1, the J call TRBJ1-6; D may be TRBD1 (5 bases). V gave up 1 base and J gave up 10 bases, with 8 bases separating them. The CDR3 has 13 residues. Per the germline V gene, CDR1 is MNHNS and CDR2 is SASEGT. CDR3 sequence (DNA): TGTGCCAGCAGTGAAGGGGGCTGGTCACCCCTCCACTTT. Translated, it gives CASSEGGWSPLHF.

The chain couples TRBV10-3 to TRBJ1-2, with D possibly matching TRBD1 (5 bases). CDR3 length equals 14 residues. Trimming pared 3 bases from V and 5 bases from J, leaving 13 bases between. Germline CDR1 is ENHRY and CDR2 is SYGVKD. This CDR3 reads CAISDETRVYGYTF. CDR3 in DNA: TGTGCCATCAGTGATGAAACCAGGGTATATGGCTACACCTTC.

The V gene is TRBV11-3, the J gene TRBJ2-1, with 7 nucleotides matching TRBD2. The J segment lost 4 bases and the V segment lost 3 bases, leaving 3 bases of the junction unmatched. The CDR3 sequence is 14 residues long. Germline V gene lookup returns CDR1 SGHNT and CDR2 YENEEA. CDR3 amino acids: CASSFSGLYNEQFF. CDR3 in DNA: TGTGCCAGCAGCTTTAGCGGGCTTTACAATGAGCAGTTCTTC.

This clone was recorded only once. V is TRBV18 and J is TRBJ1-4; 9 positions match TRBD1. The CDR3 has 17 amino acids. Germline CDR1 is KGHSH and CDR2 is LQKENI. J gave up 3 bases and V 6 bases, and 11 bases lay outside the gene matches. CDR3 loop: CASSPTPGQGPNEKLFF. CDR3 DNA sequence: TGTGCCAGCTCTCCCACTCCGGGACAGGGACCTAATGAAAAACTGTTTTTT.